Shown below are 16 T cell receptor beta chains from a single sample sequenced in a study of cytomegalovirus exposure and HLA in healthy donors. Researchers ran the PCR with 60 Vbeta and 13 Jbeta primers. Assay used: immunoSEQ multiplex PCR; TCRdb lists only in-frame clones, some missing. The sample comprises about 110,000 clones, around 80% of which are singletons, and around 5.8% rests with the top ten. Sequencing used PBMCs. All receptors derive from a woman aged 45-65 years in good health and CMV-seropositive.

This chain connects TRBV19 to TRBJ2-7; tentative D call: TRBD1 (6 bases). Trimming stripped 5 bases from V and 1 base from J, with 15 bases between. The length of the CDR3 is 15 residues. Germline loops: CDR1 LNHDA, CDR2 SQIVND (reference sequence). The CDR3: CASSPQGGGSYEQYF. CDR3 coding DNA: TGTGCCAGTAGTCCACAGGGTGGTGGATCCTACGAGCAGTACTTC.

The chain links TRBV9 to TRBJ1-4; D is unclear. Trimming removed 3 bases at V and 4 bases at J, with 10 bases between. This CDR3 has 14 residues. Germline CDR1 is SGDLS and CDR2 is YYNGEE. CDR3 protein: CASSARAYNEKLFF. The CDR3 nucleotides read TGTGCCAGCAGCGCGAGGGCCTATAATGAAAAACTGTTTTTT.

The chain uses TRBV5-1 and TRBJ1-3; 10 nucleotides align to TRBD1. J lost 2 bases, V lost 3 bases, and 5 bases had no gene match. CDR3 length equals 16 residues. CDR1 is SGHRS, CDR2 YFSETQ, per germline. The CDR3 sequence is CASSWGQGLTGNTIYF. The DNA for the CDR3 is TGCGCCAGCAGCTGGGGACAGGGGTTGACTGGAAACACCATATATTTT.

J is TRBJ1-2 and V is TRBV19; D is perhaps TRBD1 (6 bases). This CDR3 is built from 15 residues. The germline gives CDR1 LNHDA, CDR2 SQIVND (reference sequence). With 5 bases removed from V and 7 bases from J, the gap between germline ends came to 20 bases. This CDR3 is CASSGGAGAVPGYTF. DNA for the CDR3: TGTGCCAGTAGTGGGGGAGCAGGGGCAGTTCCTGGCTACACCTTC.

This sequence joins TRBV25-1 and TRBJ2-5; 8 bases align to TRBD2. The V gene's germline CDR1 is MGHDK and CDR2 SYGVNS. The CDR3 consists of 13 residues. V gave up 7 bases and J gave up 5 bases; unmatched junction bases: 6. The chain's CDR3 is CASKSGGQETQYF. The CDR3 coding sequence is TGTGCCAGCAAGAGCGGGGGCCAGGAGACCCAGTACTTC.

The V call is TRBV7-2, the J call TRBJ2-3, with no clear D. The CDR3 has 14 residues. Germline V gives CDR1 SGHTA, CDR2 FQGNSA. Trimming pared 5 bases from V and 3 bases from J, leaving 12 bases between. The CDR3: CASSLSRATDTQYF. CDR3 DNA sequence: TGTGCCAGCAGCCTGAGCCGTGCGACAGATACGCAGTATTTT.

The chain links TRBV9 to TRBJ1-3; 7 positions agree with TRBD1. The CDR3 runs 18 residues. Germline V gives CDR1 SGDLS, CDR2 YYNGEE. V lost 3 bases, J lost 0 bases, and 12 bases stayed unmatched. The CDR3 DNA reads TGTGCCAGCAGCGCGGACGTGACAGGGTTTAGCTCTGGAAACACCATATATTTT. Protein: CASSADVTGFSSGNTIYF.

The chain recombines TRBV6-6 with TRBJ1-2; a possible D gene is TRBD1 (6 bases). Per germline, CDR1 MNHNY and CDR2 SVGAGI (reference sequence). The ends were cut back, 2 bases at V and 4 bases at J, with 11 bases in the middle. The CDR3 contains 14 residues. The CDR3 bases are TGTGCCAGCAGTTACGGGGGCATCGGCTATGGCTACACCTTC. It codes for CASSYGGIGYGYTF.

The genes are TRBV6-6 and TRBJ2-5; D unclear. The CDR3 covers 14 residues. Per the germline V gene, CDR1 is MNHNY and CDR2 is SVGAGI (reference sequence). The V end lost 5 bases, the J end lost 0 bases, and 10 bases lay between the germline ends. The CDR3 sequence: CASSLRADQETQYF. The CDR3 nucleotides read TGTGCCAGCAGTCTCCGTGCGGACCAAGAGACCCAGTACTTC.

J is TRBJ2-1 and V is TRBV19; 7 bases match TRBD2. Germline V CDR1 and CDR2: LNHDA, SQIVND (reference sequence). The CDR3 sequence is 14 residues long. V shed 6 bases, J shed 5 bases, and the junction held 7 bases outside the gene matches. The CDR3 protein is CASSRLATDNEQFF. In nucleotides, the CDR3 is TGTGCCAGTAGCAGACTAGCCACGGACAATGAGCAGTTCTTC. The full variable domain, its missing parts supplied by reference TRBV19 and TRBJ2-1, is DGGITQSPKYLFRKEGQNVTLSCEQNLNHDAMYWYRQDPGQGLRLIYYSQIVNDFQKGDIAEGYSVSREKKESFPLTVTSAQKNPTAFYLCASSRLATDNEQFFGPGTRLTVL.

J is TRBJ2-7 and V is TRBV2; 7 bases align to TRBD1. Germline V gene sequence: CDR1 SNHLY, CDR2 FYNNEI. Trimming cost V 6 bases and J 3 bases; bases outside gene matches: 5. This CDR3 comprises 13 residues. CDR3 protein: CASSRRQGYEQYF. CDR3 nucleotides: TGTGCCAGCAGCCGGAGACAGGGCTACGAGCAGTACTTC.

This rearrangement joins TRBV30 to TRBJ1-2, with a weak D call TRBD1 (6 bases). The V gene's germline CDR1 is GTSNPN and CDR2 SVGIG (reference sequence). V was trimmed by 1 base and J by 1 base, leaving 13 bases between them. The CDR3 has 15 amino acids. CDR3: CAWSGSRGNNYGYTF. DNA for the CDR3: TGTGCCTGGAGTGGTAGCAGGGGAAATAACTATGGCTACACCTTC.

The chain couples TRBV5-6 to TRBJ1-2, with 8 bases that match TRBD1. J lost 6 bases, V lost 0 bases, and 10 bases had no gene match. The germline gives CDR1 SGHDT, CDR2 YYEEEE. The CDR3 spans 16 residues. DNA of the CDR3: TGTGCCAGCAGCTTGGCCCGCAGGGGGCTTGTGGATGGCTACACCTTC. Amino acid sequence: CASSLARRGLVDGYTF.

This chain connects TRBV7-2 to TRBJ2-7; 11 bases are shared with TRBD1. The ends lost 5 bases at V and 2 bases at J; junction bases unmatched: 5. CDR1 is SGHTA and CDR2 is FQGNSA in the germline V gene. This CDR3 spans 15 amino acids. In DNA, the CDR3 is TGTGCCAGCAGCCGGACAGGGGGCACAACCTACGAGCAGTACTTC. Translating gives CASSRTGGTTYEQYF. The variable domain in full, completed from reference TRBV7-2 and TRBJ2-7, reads GAGVSQSPSNKVTEKGKDVELRCDPISGHTALYWYRQSLGQGLEFLIYFQGNSAPDKSGLPSDRFSAERTGGSVSTLTIQRTQQEDSAVYLCASSRTGGTTYEQYFGPGTRLTVT.

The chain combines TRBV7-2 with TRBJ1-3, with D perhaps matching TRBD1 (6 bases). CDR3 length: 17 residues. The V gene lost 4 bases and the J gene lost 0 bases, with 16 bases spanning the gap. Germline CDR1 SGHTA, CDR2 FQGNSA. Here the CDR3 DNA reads TGTGCCAGCAGCTCCCTAAGATACAGGGACTCTGGAAACACCATATATTTT. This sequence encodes CASSSLRYRDSGNTIYF.

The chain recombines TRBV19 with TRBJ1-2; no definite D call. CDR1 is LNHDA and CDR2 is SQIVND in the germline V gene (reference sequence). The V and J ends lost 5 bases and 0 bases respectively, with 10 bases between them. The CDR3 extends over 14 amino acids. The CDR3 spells CASSASSSNYGYTF. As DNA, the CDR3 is TGTGCCAGTAGTGCCAGTTCATCTAACTATGGCTACACCTTC.